One and the same sample provided the 32 T cell receptor beta chains below, sequenced in a study of shared clonotypes between healthy human individuals (TCRdb year 2020). Library preparation employed the immunoSEQ multiplex PCR assay. The source is immuneACCESS, and TCRdb retained only in-frame sequences with V and J called. Part of the clones is not carried over; for the studies checked, unresolved V genes explain less than half of this, and the remainder is unexplained. The sample has about 1 million clones on record, about 75% of them singletons. Of the sample, around 1.4% is held by the ten largest clones. Specimen: memory CD4+ T cells sorted from blood. This sample's cell subset or site label indicates: CD45RA-negative fraction. Receptors were obtained from a man younger than 35 in good health.

The gene calls are TRBV5-1 and TRBJ2-7; TRBD2 aligns across 11 bases. Germline V gene data show CDR1 as SGHRS and CDR2 as YFSETQ. This CDR3 comprises 14 residues. V lost 4 bases, J lost 7 bases, and 7 bases stayed unmatched. DNA for the CDR3: TGCGCCAGCAGCCCGACTAGCGGGACTGGGGAGCAGTACTTC. Its translation is CASSPTSGTGEQYF.

The chain links TRBV13 to TRBJ2-7, with D possibly being TRBD2 (6 bases). Trimming pared 5 bases from V and 3 bases from J, leaving 11 bases between. The V gene's germline CDR1 is PRHDT and CDR2 FYEKMQ (reference sequence). This CDR3 spans 13 amino acids. CDR3 sequence (DNA): TGTGCCAGCAGCCCGGGAGCGCACTACGAGCAGTACTTC. Encoded protein: CASSPGAHYEQYF.

The J gene is TRBJ2-3, the V gene TRBV5-1; 11 bases are a match to TRBD2. The CDR3 is made up of 15 amino acids. The trim removed 4 bases at V and 6 bases at J, leaving 7 bases unmatched. CDR1 and CDR2 from the germline V gene are SGHRS and YFSETQ. In DNA form, the CDR3 reads TGCGCCAGCAGCCTCACTAGCGGGAGCGTGGATACGCAGTATTTT. It specifies CASSLTSGSVDTQYF.

This sequence joins TRBV5-5 and TRBJ2-3, with TRBD1 matching over 7 bases. With V trimmed by 4 bases and J by 1 base, 3 bases remained unmatched. There are 14 residues in the CDR3. CDR1 is SGHKS, CDR2 YYEKEE, per germline (reference sequence). The CDR3 region is CASSNGQGTDTQYF. The CDR3 DNA reads TGTGCCAGCAGCAATGGACAGGGCACAGATACGCAGTATTTT.

The chain uses TRBV18 and TRBJ2-7; 13 bases match TRBD2. The CDR3 totals 15 residues. Germline V gene lookup returns CDR1 KGHSH and CDR2 LQKENI. V lost 6 bases, J lost 2 bases, and 4 bases stayed unmatched. The CDR3 is CASSRTSGGAYEQYF. DNA for the CDR3: TGTGCCAGCTCCCGCACTAGCGGGGGGGCCTACGAGCAGTACTTC.

The gene calls are TRBV14 and TRBJ2-3; 7 positions match TRBD2. Losses at the gene ends were 2 bases for V and 2 bases for J; bases not matched to a gene: 1. The germline CDR1 and CDR2 sequences are SGHDN and FVKESK. There are 14 residues in the CDR3. The CDR3 loop is CASSQLAATDTQYF. The CDR3 DNA sequence: TGTGCCAGCAGCCAACTAGCGGCCACAGATACGCAGTATTTT.

This chain uses TRBV19 with TRBJ1-5; possible D gene TRBD1, 6 bases. Germline lookup yields CDR1 LNHDA and CDR2 SQIVND (reference sequence). V dropped 5 bases and J dropped 5 bases, with 13 bases sitting between them. There are 14 residues in the CDR3. This CDR3 is CASSPGGGHQPQHF. The CDR3 bases are TGTGCCAGTAGTCCAGGTGGGGGCCATCAGCCCCAGCATTTT.

This sequence joins TRBV6-5 and TRBJ1-6, with D perhaps TRBD1 (5 bases). This CDR3 comprises 15 residues. Germline V gene data show CDR1 as MNHEY and CDR2 as SVGAGI. Between the trimmed V and J ends, which lost 2 bases and 7 bases, there was a span of 12 bases. CDR3 residues: CASSYGRGGNSPLHF. DNA of the CDR3: TGTGCCAGCAGTTACGGTCGGGGGGGGAATTCACCCCTCCACTTT.

With regard to this clone: Other nucleotide sequences from this sample produce the same CDR3. The rearrangement uses TRBV7-9 and TRBJ1-4; D gene ambiguous. The CDR3 extends over 14 amino acids. The germline V and J ends were trimmed by 1 base and 3 bases, with 6 bases remaining between them. CDR1 and CDR2 (germline): SEHNR, FQNEAQ (reference sequence). The CDR3: CASSLGTANEKLFF. DNA for the CDR3: TGTGCCAGCAGCTTAGGCACCGCTAATGAAAAACTGTTTTTT. Drawing the rest from reference TRBV7-9 and TRBJ1-4, the complete variable domain is DTGVSQNPRHKITKRGQNVTFRCDPISEHNRLYWYRQTLGQGPEFLTYFQNEAQLEKSRLLSDRFSAERPKGSFSTLEIQRTEQGDSAMYLCASSLGTANEKLFFGSGTQLSVL.

V gene TRBV5-6 combines with J gene TRBJ1-2; D unresolved. The CDR3 extends over 14 amino acids. Germline V gene data show CDR1 as SGHDT and CDR2 as YYEEEE. The ends were cut back, 4 bases at V and 0 bases at J, with 10 bases in the middle. Here the CDR3 reads CASSPRGPNYGYTF. The CDR3 DNA reads TGTGCCAGCAGCCCCAGAGGGCCTAACTATGGCTACACCTTC.

CDR3 sequence reads: CAVRGTSESGELFF. In DNA form, the CDR3 reads TGTGCCGTTAGAGGGACTAGCGAGAGCGGGGAGCTGTTTTTT. The rearrangement uses TRBV10-3 and TRBJ2-2, with 10 positions matching TRBD2. The CDR3 totals 14 residues. Losses at the gene ends were 11 bases for V and 7 bases for J; bases not matched to a gene: 10. CDR1 and CDR2 from the germline V gene are ENHRY and SYGVKD.

The V and J genes are TRBV19 and TRBJ1-2; TRBD1 aligns across 11 bases. In germline, CDR1 is LNHDA, CDR2 SQIVND (reference sequence). This CDR3 has 16 residues. V dropped 3 bases and J dropped 4; count of bases not matched to a gene: 7. The CDR3 sequence: CASSILGQGASYGYTF. The CDR3 DNA reads as TGTGCCAGTAGTATCCTCGGACAGGGGGCCAGCTATGGCTACACCTTC.

With respect to this clone: A read error may explain this, as a much larger clone is one base away. The chain links TRBV27 to TRBJ2-7; 8 nucleotides line up with TRBD2. CDR1 is MNHEY, CDR2 SMNVEV, per germline (reference sequence). The CDR3 extends over 15 amino acids. Trimming removed 3 bases from V and 0 bases from J; junction bases left unmatched: 4. The CDR3 loop is CASSFSGTSSYEQYF. The CDR3 nucleotides read TGTGCCAGCAGTTTTTCCGGGACTAGCTCCTACGAGCAGTACTTC.

This clone has just one count. This rearrangement joins TRBV6-5 to TRBJ2-3, with D perhaps assigned TRBD1 or TRBD2 (6 bases each). Per germline, CDR1 MNHEY and CDR2 SVGAGI. Trimming shortened V by 2 bases and J by 7 bases, and 16 bases separated the two germline ends. The CDR3 consists of 15 residues. The CDR3, as DNA: TGTGCCAGCAGTTACGTGTCAGGGGAGGTGTATACGCAGTATTTT. This codes for CASSYVSGEVYTQYF.

The chain employs TRBV7-2 and TRBJ1-2, with TRBD1 matching over 7 bases. Germline V lookup: CDR1 SGHTA, CDR2 FQGNSA. The CDR3 loop spans 14 amino acids. J gave up 2 bases and V 8 bases, and 8 bases lay outside the gene matches. The CDR3 region has the DNA TGTGCCAGCGCTGAATCGGGACAGAACTATGGCTACACCTTC. It is translated as CASAESGQNYGYTF.

J is TRBJ2-3 and V is TRBV11-3; 11 bases line up with TRBD2. CDR1 SGHNT and CDR2 YENEEA come from the germline V gene. The CDR3 totals 16 residues. J lost 5 bases, V lost 1 base, and 5 bases had no gene match. CDR3: CASSLALAGVEDTQYF. CDR3 coding DNA: TGTGCCAGCAGCTTAGCACTAGCGGGAGTGGAAGATACGCAGTATTTT.

V is TRBV15 and J is TRBJ1-1; D gene unclear. The length of the CDR3 is 13 residues. Germline CDR1 is LNHNV and CDR2 is YYDKDF (reference sequence). Trimming took off 3 bases at V and 2 bases at J, with 7 bases between the two ends. The CDR3 loop reads CATSSLRNTEAFF. CDR3 DNA: TGTGCCACCAGCAGTCTGCGTAACACTGAAGCTTTCTTT.

The rearrangement links TRBV28 to TRBJ1-1; unclear D gene. The germline gives CDR1 MDHEN, CDR2 SYDVKM. The CDR3 contains 13 residues. Trimming left V 5 bases short and J 10 bases short, with 17 bases between. The CDR3 sequence is CASSEKVGPGAFF. CDR3 DNA sequence: TGTGCCAGCAGTGAAAAGGTGGGTCCGGGAGCTTTCTTT.

This rearrangement joins TRBV5-1 to TRBJ1-5; D not resolved. Germline assignment: CDR1 SGHRS and CDR2 YFSETQ. There are 15 residues in the CDR3. Trimming shortened V by 0 bases and J by 3 bases, and 10 bases separated the two germline ends. This CDR3 is CASSLDTGPNQPQHF. The CDR3 DNA is TGCGCCAGCAGCTTGGACACGGGTCCCAATCAGCCCCAGCATTTT.

The chain is built from TRBV11-2 and TRBJ1-4, with 9 positions matching TRBD1. CDR1 SGHAT and CDR2 FQNNGV come from the germline V gene. The CDR3 has 15 amino acids. The V segment lost 3 bases and the J segment 2 bases; nucleotides outside the gene matches: 1. The CDR3 region has the DNA TGTGCCAGCAGCTTTACAGGGGGCACTAATGAAAAACTGTTTTTT. It encodes CASSFTGGTNEKLFF.

Comments on this clone: A much bigger clone sits one base away, suggesting this may be a read error. The CDR3 sequence: CASSPSYEQYF. The CDR3 DNA sequence: TGTGCCAGCAGTCCCTCCTACGAGCAGTACTTC. The rearrangement links TRBV6-1 to TRBJ2-7; D unresolved. The germline V gene encodes CDR1 MNHNS and CDR2 SASEGT. CDR3 length equals 11 residues. V lost 5 bases and J lost 0, with 2 bases in between.

For the CDR3, the DNA is TGTGCCAGCAGCGACGACAGGGAAGGGTACCGCGGTGAAAAACTGTTTTTT. It translates to CASSDDREGYRGEKLFF. The chain has TRBV7-9 and TRBJ1-4, with 7 nucleotides matching TRBD1. The CDR3 spans 17 residues. CDR1 is SEHNR and CDR2 is FQNEAQ in the germline V gene (reference sequence). V was clipped by 5 bases and J by 7 bases; unmatched bases: 16.

The V and J genes are TRBV7-2 and TRBJ2-1; D is unclear. Germline values: CDR1 SGHTA, CDR2 FQGNSA. The V gene lost 6 bases and the J gene lost 6 bases, with 9 bases spanning the gap. The CDR3 runs 12 residues. CDR3 bases: TGTGCCAGCAGACTAATCGTCAATGAGCAGTTCTTC. Amino acid sequence: CASRLIVNEQFF.

Regarding this clone: A read error may account for a junction end that differs from germline. This CDR3 is also generated by other DNA sequences in the sample. The genes are TRBV5-1 and TRBJ1-5, with D hard to call. This CDR3 region has 15 residues. Germline assignment: CDR1 SGHRS and CDR2 YFSETQ. In DNA, the CDR3 is TGTGCCAGCAGCTTGACGGGGAATAGCAATCAGCCCCAGCATTTT. This codes for CASSLTGNSNQPQHF.

This chain joins TRBV10-3 and TRBJ1-1, with D unresolved. Germline V CDR1 and CDR2: ENHRY, SYGVKD. V lost 8 bases to trimming and J lost 2 bases, with 9 bases between them. The CDR3 loop spans 12 amino acids. CDR3: CAIRSINTEAFF. The CDR3 region has the DNA TGTGCCATCCGAAGCATAAACACTGAAGCTTTCTTT.

The chain joins TRBV2 to TRBJ1-2, with 11 bases fitting TRBD1. This CDR3 is built from 14 residues. Germline-derived CDR1 and CDR2 are SNHLY and FYNNEI. Unmatched junction bases numbered 7, after V lost 6 bases and J lost 7 bases. The CDR3 spells CASSGTGGVGGYTF. CDR3 nucleotide sequence: TGTGCCAGCAGCGGGACAGGGGGAGTGGGTGGCTACACCTTC. Together with reference TRBV2 and TRBJ1-2, the CDR3 gives the full variable domain: EPEVTQTPSHQVTQMGQEVILRCVPISNHLYFYWYRQILGQKVEFLVSFYNNEISEKSEIFDDQFSVERPDGSNFTLKIRSTKLEDSAMYFCASSGTGGVGGYTFGSGTRLTVV.

A remark on this clone: A much larger clone differs by one base, so this may be a read error. The V and J genes are TRBV2 and TRBJ1-1; the D is unclear. Trimming removed 2 bases from V and 6 bases from J, with 7 bases in between. Per germline, CDR1 SNHLY and CDR2 FYNNEI. The CDR3 spans 12 residues. This chain's CDR3 is CASSERSPEAFF. CDR3 bases: TGTGCCAGCAGTGAAAGGAGCCCTGAAGCTTTCTTT.

V and J are TRBV6-6 and TRBJ1-1; D gene unclear. V was trimmed by 1 base and J by 10 bases, leaving 22 bases between them. Germline V gene lookup returns CDR1 MNHNY and CDR2 SVGAGI (reference sequence). The CDR3 spans 16 residues. The CDR3 spells CASSYFGGQERSRAFF. In DNA, the CDR3 is TGTGCCAGCAGTTACTTCGGCGGGCAGGAAAGAAGTCGAGCTTTCTTT.

The CDR3 bases are TGTGCCAGCAGCTTAGCCGGACTAGCCGCCGGGGAGCTGTTTTTT. Translated, it gives CASSLAGLAAGELFF. This chain uses TRBV7-9 with TRBJ2-2; TRBD2 aligns across 8 bases. The CDR3 runs to 15 residues. The germline V gene has CDR1 SEHNR and CDR2 FQNEAQ (reference sequence). With 0 bases clipped from V and 6 bases from J, the junction kept 3 bases outside the gene matches.

J is TRBJ2-7 and V is TRBV4-2, with a tentative D call TRBD2 (6 bases). The germline CDR1 and CDR2 sequences are LGHNA and YNFKEQ. V lost 3 bases and J 6 bases, leaving 18 bases between the germline ends. The CDR3 totals 15 residues. CDR3 coding DNA: TGTGCCAGCAGCCATGACGGACTACCGACTGGCGAGCAGTACTTC. Translated: CASSHDGLPTGEQYF.

In regard to this clone: The identical CDR3 is also encoded by other nucleotide sequences in the sample. The chain couples TRBV18 to TRBJ2-5; perhaps TRBD2 as D (5 bases). CDR1 is KGHSH, CDR2 LQKENI, per germline. Trimming pared 3 bases from V and 3 bases from J, leaving 8 bases between. CDR3 size: 13 residues. The CDR3 is CASSPGLKETQYF. CDR3 in DNA: TGTGCCAGCTCACCTGGACTGAAAGAGACCCAGTACTTC. Using reference TRBV18 and TRBJ2-5 for the parts outside the CDR3, the full variable domain is NAGVMQNPRHLVRRRGQEARLRCSPMKGHSHVYWYRQLPEEGLKFMVYLQKENIIDESGMPKERFSAEFPKEGPSILRIQQVVRGDSAAYFCASSPGLKETQYFGPGTRLLVL.

V is TRBV18 and J is TRBJ1-2; no clear D gene. V was trimmed by 2 bases and J by 8 bases, leaving 12 bases between them. The CDR3 sequence is 13 residues long. Germline CDR1 and CDR2: KGHSH and LQKENI. CDR3 residues: CASSPNEGLGYTF. CDR3 DNA: TGTGCCAGCTCACCAAATGAAGGGCTCGGCTACACCTTC.